This T cell receptor beta chain appears in the sequencing data of a study of blood T cell repertoires in COVID-19. Across the study: Sources were T cells, B-cell-depleted T cells, or PBMCs; the material itself was cDNA or gDNA.

V gave up 10 bases and J gave up 6 bases, with 22 bases separating them. CDR3 length: 15 amino acids. The germline CDR1 and CDR2 sequences are MNHEY and SVGAGI. Authors' processing steps: Quantification of nucleated cells was approximated via reference gene primer amplification. Measured with immunoSEQ multiplex PCR; TCRdb has only the in-frame clones, and not every one. Clone size and the V and J calls come from that table; the DNA yielded D and trimming. Found here are a few hundred thousand clones, about 90% of them singletons; the top ten hold around 3%. The clonotype comes from a woman in her twenties or thirties who had recovered from COVID-19. Material for sequencing was PBMCs or T cells enriched from blood (not recorded which). J is TRBJ2-4 and V is TRBV6-5; a weak D match, TRBD2 (6 bases). CDR3 nucleotides: TGTGCCACCTCATCGGAGGGGCGAAGAGGAAACATTCAGTACTTC. Its translation: CATSSEGRRGNIQYF.